Each of the 14 T cell receptor beta chains below was sequenced from the same sample in a study of T cell repertoires in cytomegalovirus infection. TCRdb itself ran the reads through MiXCR, one entry per CDR3 protein. Here the sample spans about 890,000 distinct CDR3 sequences, less than 40% being singletons. Antigens of these TCRs are unknown. Sequenced material: cultured CD8+ T cells from PBMCs, taken from culture after CMV antigen stimulation. Receptors originate from a human donor in good health (CMV status not recorded). Some clones in this sample may be carry-over from other donors' samples.

This rearrangement joins TRBV6-1 to TRBJ2-1, with 13 positions matching TRBD2. Germline V gives CDR1 MNHNS, CDR2 SASEGT. Unmatched junction bases numbered 7, after V lost 6 bases and J lost 8 bases. The CDR3 is 15 residues long. This CDR3 reads CASSWRLAGGDEQFF. The CDR3 DNA reads as TGTGCCAGCAGCTGGAGACTAGCGGGGGGCGATGAGCAGTTCTTC.

The sample holds one count of this clonotype. The chain joins TRBV28 to TRBJ2-2; TRBD2 aligns across 9 bases. Germline V gives CDR1 MDHEN, CDR2 SYDVKM. V lost 4 bases and J lost 7; bases outside the gene matches: 4. The length of the CDR3 is 14 residues. In DNA, the CDR3 is TGTGCCAGCAGTTCTATAGCGGGGGTCGGGGAGCTGTTTTTT. Its protein product is CASSSIAGVGELFF.

The chain has TRBV25-1 and TRBJ2-1, with D tentatively TRBD2 (7 bases). Germline loops: CDR1 MGHDK, CDR2 SYGVNS. With 2 bases removed from V and 9 bases from J, the gap between germline ends came to 11 bases. CDR3 size: 13 residues. This chain's CDR3 is CASSELGGAEQFF. CDR3 DNA: TGTGCCAGCAGTGAACTGGGGGGGGCTGAGCAGTTCTTC. Based on the CDR3 plus reference TRBV25-1 and TRBJ2-1, the full variable domain is EADIYQTPRYLVIGTGKKITLECSQTMGHDKMYWYQQDPGMELHLIHYSYGVNSTEKGDLSSESTVSRIRTEHFPLTLESARPSHTSQYLCASSELGGAEQFFGPGTRLTVL.

This sequence joins TRBV27 and TRBJ2-5, with TRBD1 matching over 10 bases. Germline-derived CDR1 and CDR2 are MNHEY and SMNVEV (reference sequence). The CDR3 contains 15 residues. The V and J ends lost 8 bases and 4 bases, in that order; junction bases with no gene match: 10. The CDR3 coding sequence is TGTGCCAGCTCCACGGCGGGACAGGGGAGAGAGACCCAGTACTTC. Translated, it gives CASSTAGQGRETQYF.

The rearrangement links TRBV7-9 to TRBJ2-2; 8 nucleotides agree with TRBD1. The ends lost 1 base at V and 5 bases at J; junction bases unmatched: 9. The germline gives CDR1 SEHNR, CDR2 FQNEAQ (reference sequence). The CDR3 is made up of 17 amino acids. The CDR3 region has the DNA TGTGCCAGCAGCTTAGACGGTACAGGGGGTATGACCGGGGAGCTGTTTTTT. This codes for CASSLDGTGGMTGELFF. Variable domain in full (rest from reference TRBV7-9 and TRBJ2-2): DTGVSQNPRHKITKRGQNVTFRCDPISEHNRLYWYRQTLGQGPEFLTYFQNEAQLEKSRLLSDRFSAERPKGSFSTLEIQRTEQGDSAMYLCASSLDGTGGMTGELFFGEGSRLTVL.

J is TRBJ1-6 and V is TRBV7-9; no firm D call. CDR1 is SEHNR and CDR2 is FQNEAQ in the germline V gene (reference sequence). The CDR3 sequence is 12 residues long. Deletions cut 3 bases from V and 8 bases from J, with 5 bases between. The CDR3 coding sequence is TGTGCCAGCAGCTTGATGGATTCACCCCTCCACTTT. This translates into CASSLMDSPLHF.

The chain employs TRBV6-5 and TRBJ2-5; 9 positions agree with TRBD1. The CDR3 has 17 residues. From germline, CDR1 is MNHEY and CDR2 SVGAGI. The junction had 11 bases not matched to a gene; V was cut back by 1 base and J by 5 bases. CDR3 amino acids: CASSYYWTGEGFETQYF. DNA for the CDR3: TGTGCCAGCAGTTACTATTGGACAGGGGAGGGTTTTGAGACCCAGTACTTC.

This clonotype was counted a single time. CDR3 loop: CASSIRLEKFF. Here the CDR3 DNA reads TGTGCCAGTAGTATAAGACTAGAAAAGTTCTTC. The chain employs TRBV19 and TRBJ2-1, with D possibly being TRBD2 (6 bases). Germline values: CDR1 LNHDA, CDR2 SQIVND (reference sequence). The CDR3 is made up of 11 amino acids. Between the trimmed V and J ends, which lost 2 bases and 14 bases, there was a span of 10 bases.

This rearrangement joins TRBV4-3 to TRBJ2-1, with a weak D call TRBD1 (5 bases). CDR1 is LGHNA, CDR2 YSLEER, per germline. The germline V and J ends were trimmed by 3 bases and 7 bases, with 13 bases remaining between them. The CDR3 is 14 residues long. The CDR3 protein is CASSHMTEKNEQFF. CDR3 nucleotide sequence: TGCGCCAGCAGCCATATGACAGAGAAGAATGAGCAGTTCTTC.

About this clonotype: A much larger clone lies a single base off, so this may be a read error. The genes are TRBV7-6 and TRBJ2-7; 9 nucleotides align to TRBD1. This CDR3 spans 15 amino acids. Germline assignment: CDR1 SGHVS and CDR2 FNYEAQ. CDR3 loop: CTSSLSGTGNHEQYF. The CDR3, as DNA: TGTACCAGCAGCTTAAGTGGGACAGGGAACCACGAGCAGTACTTC.

This clonotype was picked up a small number of times. The V call is TRBV24-1, the J call TRBJ1-5; a possible D gene is TRBD1 (5 bases). The CDR3 is 14 residues long. V was shortened by 5 bases and J by 5 bases, with 12 bases between the two germline ends. Germline CDR1 and CDR2: KGHDR and SFDVKD. The CDR3 sequence is CATSGAGYYQPQHF. The CDR3 region has the DNA TGTGCCACCAGTGGAGCAGGGTACTATCAGCCCCAGCATTTT.

This clonotype was picked up many times. The chain joins TRBV19 to TRBJ1-1; no definite D call. This CDR3 is 13 amino acids long. Germline CDR1 LNHDA, CDR2 SQIVND (reference sequence). V dropped 2 bases and J dropped 1 base, with 5 bases sitting between them. The CDR3 here is CASSITRNTEAFF. Here the CDR3 DNA reads TGTGCCAGTAGTATAACGAGGAACACTGAAGCTTTCTTT.

This clonotype was observed a few times. The CDR3 region is CASSDRDSGRYGYTF. The DNA of the CDR3 is TGTGCCAGTAGCGACCGGGACAGTGGAAGGTATGGCTACACCTTC. The V gene is TRBV19, the J gene TRBJ1-2, with TRBD1 matching 7 bases. Germline CDR1 is LNHDA and CDR2 is SQIVND (reference sequence). V lost 6 bases, J lost 5 bases, and 12 bases stayed unmatched. The CDR3 length is 15 residues.

The chain joins TRBV6-8 to TRBJ2-7; TRBD1 matches at 8 bases. The CDR3 contains 15 residues. Losses at the gene ends were 4 bases for V and 3 bases for J; bases not matched to a gene: 8. Per germline, CDR1 MNHGY and CDR2 SAAAGT. In DNA form, the CDR3 reads TGTGCCAGCAGTTTAGAACATACAGGGGGCTACGAGCAGTACTTC. Translated, it gives CASSLEHTGGYEQYF.